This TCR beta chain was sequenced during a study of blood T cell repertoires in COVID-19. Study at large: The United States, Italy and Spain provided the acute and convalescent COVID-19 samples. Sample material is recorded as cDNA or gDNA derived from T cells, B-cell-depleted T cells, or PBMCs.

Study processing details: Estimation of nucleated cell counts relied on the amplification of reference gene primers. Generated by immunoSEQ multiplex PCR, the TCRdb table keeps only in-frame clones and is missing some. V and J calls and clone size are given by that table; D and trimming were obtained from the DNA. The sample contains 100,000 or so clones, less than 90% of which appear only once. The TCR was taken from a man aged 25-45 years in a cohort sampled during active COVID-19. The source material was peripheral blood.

Written as DNA, the CDR3 is TGTGCCAGCAGCTGGAGACATGGGACAGGGCTCCTCTACGAGCAGTACTTC. It codes for CASSWRHGTGLLYEQYF. This chain joins TRBV7-2 and TRBJ2-7; 9 nucleotides align to TRBD1. The CDR3 spans 17 residues. The V segment lost 4 bases and the J segment 3 bases; nucleotides outside the gene matches: 13. Germline V lookup: CDR1 SGHTA, CDR2 FQGNSA.